This T cell receptor (beta chain) is from a study of shared clonotypes between healthy human individuals (dated by TCRdb to 2020 to 2022). Regarding the study in general: The cohort included three men and a couple of women between 18 and 49 years of age. Libraries were prepared and TCR repertoires were sequenced by different laboratories using diverse techniques, in order to increase sequencing depth and limit assay-specific biases. For each donor, three plates each were used for CD4 naive and CD4 memory, two plates were used for CD8 naive, and one plate was used for CD8 memory. To estimate repertoire size and how much clonotype sharing occurs between individuals, the study deeply sequenced the blood TCR repertoires of about five healthy adults. Per donor, leukapheresis produced somewhere between about 0.8 and 9.5 billion PBMCs. What the research found in general, with its limitations: Rarefaction of sorted-subset datasets indicated incomplete sequencing despite the large sequencing depth. Because the study included a small number of donors, the genetic and exposure-history diversity represented was limited. Pairwise subsampling led to the expectation that sequencing depth would affect the degree of clonotype sharing among donors. Estimated clonotype richness was generally larger for naive than for memory subsets. Sharing across a handful of donors was observed for approximately 4.6% of naive CD4, about 4% of naive CD8, about 2.3% of memory CD4, and about 0.4% of memory CD8 clonotypes. Compared with non-shared clonotypes, clonotypes shared by all four sorted-subset donors had higher generation probabilities. Sampling was restricted to blood, and TCR repertoires in tissues likely differ from the TCR repertoires found in blood.

Notes on this clone: Its antigen has not been determined. No base quality information exists; no much larger clone differs at one position.

TCR CDR3 regions were amplified from genomic DNA by multiplex PCR using the deep immunoSEQ assay. Genomic DNA extracted from each cell subset was distributed evenly over all wells of several immunoSEQ 96-well plates, and each plate served as one replicate. Each replicate PCR for sorted subsets received about 200 ng genomic DNA, equal to tens of thousands of T cell genomes. The purified libraries were quantified using a Qubit 3.0 fluorometer, sized with a Bioanalyzer 2100, and then quantified again using the KAPA Library Quantification kit. A separate single-read 150-cycle Illumina NextSeq 550 flow cell was used to sequence each immunoSEQ 96-well plate. The paper's processing steps were these. Because the immunoSEQ output included only junctional sequences and no quality scores, the filtering could not be the same as the filtering used for full-length reads. Sequences were annotated with PyIR, a Python wrapper for IgBLAST v1.9, using IMGT germline references to assign V/J genes and CDR3. Any read was removed if the V/J assignment was weak (E-value above 1e-6), the CDR3 was missing, or the read contained stop codons, out-of-frame junctions, or ambiguous translated residues. A V3J clonotype was defined by an identical inferred V gene, J gene, and CDR3 amino acid sequence. The percentage overlap between two repertoires was calculated by dividing the number of shared unique clonotypes by the size of the smaller repertoire. Repertoire richness was assessed with RTK rarefaction, the Chao1 estimator, and Recon v2.1 estimates of unobserved clonotypes. Generation probabilities were computed with OLGA for all TCRbeta clonotypes obtained by the gDNA method from a handful of donors. TCRdb mirrors the immuneACCESS table, restricted to in-frame sequences. Some clones are absent from its copies; in checked studies, under half trace to an unresolved V gene, and the reason for the others is unknown. V, J and clone size reflect that table, while D and trimming were determined from the DNA. The sample table records approximately 2,000,000 clones; 85% to 95% of these occur just once. The top ten hold 0.37% of the sample.

The CDR3 runs 15 residues from the cysteine to the phenylalanine. The retained sequence is limited to the CDR3, 45 bases, with the frame set at the first base. The germline V gene encodes CDR1 LGHNA and CDR2 YNFKEQ. The trim is 4 bases for V and 6 bases for J, with a gap of 19 bases between the germline ends. Donors were healthy HIV-negative adults with no recently reported acute infections or vaccinations. Every donor was a Caucasian adult living in Nashville, Tennessee, USA. CD4+ T cells were enriched by magnetic negative selection; naive cells were then positively selected on CD45RA, and the negative fraction formed the memory subset. Blood was obtained by leukapheresis, after which PBMCs were separated by Ficoll-Histopaque density gradient centrifugation and cryopreserved in liquid nitrogen vapor phase. Analytical flow cytometry was used to check the purity and quantity of each magnetically sorted T cell population. Genomic DNA was isolated from every sorted fraction and measured by UV absorbance on a Nanodrop 2000c.

Sequenced material: naive CD4+ T cells from PBMCs. Taken with the paper, the label for cell subset or site translates to: CD45RA+ positively selected. In this chain, TRBV4-2 is recombined with TRBJ2-7; TRBD2 is a weak D gene call, 6 bases matching. The receptor's source is a man in his late teens or twenties in good health. Some clones in this sample may be carry-over from other donors' samples. Here the CDR3 is given as CASSPRLVSIGEQYF. The base sequence is TGTGCCAGCAGCCCTCGACTAGTAAGTATCGGCGAGCAGTACTTC.